One T cell receptor (beta chain) is described in this entry. This clone has a single count. No cognate antigen has been identified for it. Per-nucleotide qualities are absent, and no much larger clonotype sits a single base away. This sample stems from a study of blood T cell repertoires in COVID-19 (dated by TCRdb to between 2020 and 2021). For context, the study as a whole: Collaborator samples came from the United States, Italy and Spain and covered acute and convalescent phases of COVID-19. The prospective study material was composed of cDNA or gDNA derived from T cells, B-cell-depleted T cells, or PBMCs. Sample metadata almost always included a de-identified subject ID, COVID-19 status, age in years and sex. Deeply sampled blood TCRbeta repertoires from subjects exposed to, actively infected with, or recovered from COVID-19 were included in the dataset. A freely available public database, intended as a resource for researchers studying the immune response to SARS-CoV-2, is where the repertoires were released. Where available, HLA class I and class II types were obtained from metadata supplied by the sample provider rather than from assay-based typing. Samples were obtained from the ongoing ImmuneRACE study (first 160 participants) and from over a thousand subjects provided by 6 global collaborators.

In Seattle, one collaborating source enrolled patients while the infection was active and tracked those patients longitudinally over the course of disease. Each collaborating institution followed its own protocols to collect whole blood in K2EDTA tubes. For TCRbeta analysis, collaborators shipped samples in one of three forms: frozen whole blood, isolated PBMCs, or DNA extracted from either of those sample types. Results the study describes overall, beyond this receptor: The amount of clinical and demographic metadata varied by source and participant and was provided uncurated.

TCRbeta CDR3 regions were amplified from genomic DNA by means of the immunoSEQ Assay, a bias-controlled multiplex PCR. Turning to the authors' computational methods: Nucleated cell counts per sample were estimated from amplification of reference gene primers within the assay. To quantify the absolute abundance of each unique TCRbeta CDR3 rearrangement, sequence reads were collapsed and filtered. For each sample, productive Simpson clonality was calculated as the square root of Simpson's diversity index across productive rearrangements. This is the immuneACCESS table as TCRdb keeps it, with only in-frame sequences that have V and J called. A part of the clones is gone; compared with another copy, unresolved V genes explain less than half, and the rest is unexplained. The DNA gave D and trimming, while V, J and clone size come from that table. This sample comprises roughly 440,000 clones, roughly 88% of them detected only once. 10% to 15% of the sample lies in the top ten.

From the cysteine through the phenylalanine, the CDR3 covers 14 amino acids. This entry keeps only the CDR3 DNA: 42 bases, framed from base 1. At the junction V is shortened by 4 bases and J by 5 bases; bases outside the gene matches: 9. The germline V gene specifies SGHRS as CDR1 and YFSETQ as CDR2. Rearrangement joined TRBV5-1 to TRBJ2-7, with 7 middle bases fitting TRBD1. The material sequenced was peripheral blood. This receptor was obtained from a woman aged 45-60 years with COVID-19, enrolled during active disease. This receptor has the CDR3 CASSISDRVHEQYF. The base sequence is TGCGCCAGCAGCATAAGTGACAGGGTCCACGAGCAGTACTTC.